Sequencing of this TCR beta chain was carried out in a study of T cell clones after liver transplantation. Study overall: Subjects received no induction therapy and standard immunosuppression until randomization at 12-24 months post-transplant. Patients counted as tolerant after at least one year off all immunosuppression, enzymes not exceeding twice normal.

Assay: immunoSEQ multiplex PCR; the TCRdb copy retains only in-frame clones and omits some. The sample records under 55,000 clones, 86% being singletons. This CDR3 contains 14 residues. In germline, CDR1 is MNHEY, CDR2 SMNVEV (reference sequence). Trimming removed 8 bases at V and 4 bases at J, with 18 bases between. The gene calls are TRBV27 and TRBJ2-7; D not certain. This specimen consisted of CD8+ T cells from blood, obtained 12 months after liver transplant. The sequence was collected from a human patient who received a liver transplant. The graft donor may have contributed some T cells. For the CDR3, the DNA is TGTGCCAGCTCCTTTGGCTTATACGTGTACGAGCAGTACTTC. Its protein is CASSFGLYVYEQYF.